What follows are 11 T cell receptor beta chains derived from one specimen sequenced in a study of cytomegalovirus exposure and HLA in healthy donors. PCR employed 60 Vbeta and 13 Jbeta primers. Method: immunoSEQ multiplex PCR; TCRdb's copy keeps in-frame clones and lacks some. The sample contains approximately 110,000 clones, around three quarters of which appear only once. Material: PBMCs. These TCRs come from a female donor in good health and CMV-seropositive.

In this sample, this clone turned up a few times. The chain links TRBV5-5 to TRBJ2-3, with a tentative D call TRBD2 (6 bases). The ends were cut back, 3 bases at V and 4 bases at J, with 15 bases in the middle. The CDR3 totals 15 residues. Germline V CDR1 and CDR2: SGHKS, YYEKEE (reference sequence). The CDR3 DNA follows: TGTGCCAGCAGCTCCCGTCCTAGCGACGCAGATACGCAGTATTTT. Protein sequence: CASSSRPSDADTQYF.

CDR3 nucleotide sequence: TGCGCCAGCAGCCGGAACAGTAATGAAAAACTGTTTTTT. Its protein product is CASSRNSNEKLFF. The V and J genes are TRBV4-1 and TRBJ1-4; D uncertain. Germline CDR1 MGHRA, CDR2 YSYEKL. The length of the CDR3 is 13 residues. V was trimmed by 4 bases and J by 4 bases, leaving 7 bases between them.

The rearrangement uses TRBV18 and TRBJ2-3; TRBD2 might be the D (5 bases). Germline assignment: CDR1 KGHSH and CDR2 LQKENI. Trimming removed 1 base at V and 2 bases at J, with 10 bases between. The CDR3 loop spans 15 amino acids. The CDR3 spells CASSPRLANTDTQYF. The CDR3 region has the DNA TGTGCCAGCTCACCACGCCTAGCCAACACAGATACGCAGTATTTT. Full variable domain (outside the CDR3, taken from reference TRBV18 and TRBJ2-3): NAGVMQNPRHLVRRRGQEARLRCSPMKGHSHVYWYRQLPEEGLKFMVYLQKENIIDESGMPKERFSAEFPKEGPSILRIQQVVRGDSAAYFCASSPRLANTDTQYFGPGTRLTVL.

This clone was counted only a few times. The genes are TRBV5-1 and TRBJ2-1; possible D gene TRBD1, 5 bases. The germline V gene has CDR1 SGHRS and CDR2 YFSETQ. There are 16 residues in the CDR3. Trimming left V 4 bases short and J 6 bases short, with 20 bases between. The CDR3 protein is CASSPGIQGNRNEQFF. The CDR3, as DNA: TGCGCCAGCAGCCCGGGTATCCAGGGAAACCGCAATGAGCAGTTCTTC. The variable domain in full, with the rest retrieved from reference TRBV5-1 and TRBJ2-1, is KAGVTQTPRYLIKTRGQQVTLSCSPISGHRSVSWYQQTPGQGLQFLFEYFSETQRNKGNFPGRFSGRQFSNSRSEMNVSTLELGDSALYLCASSPGIQGNRNEQFFGPGTRLTVL.

This clone has just a few counts. This chain uses TRBV2 with TRBJ1-2; 7 positions match TRBD1. CDR3 length: 15 residues. The V gene's germline CDR1 is SNHLY and CDR2 FYNNEI. The V and J ends lost 6 bases and 0 bases, in that order; junction bases with no gene match: 7. CDR3 amino acids: CASRAGTVPNYGYTF. Here the CDR3 DNA reads TGTGCCAGCAGGGCGGGGACAGTCCCTAACTATGGCTACACCTTC.

The J gene is TRBJ1-4, the V gene TRBV5-5; maybe TRBD1 (5 bases). The CDR3 length is 16 residues. V lost 5 bases, J lost 5 bases, and 19 bases lay in between. The germline CDR1 and CDR2 sequences are SGHKS and YYEKEE (reference sequence). The CDR3 DNA follows: TGTGCCAGCAGTCCAAATCGACAGTACACCAATGAAAAACTGTTTTTT. Translation gives CASSPNRQYTNEKLFF.

This clone was counted a few times. The chain uses TRBV15 and TRBJ2-1; no reliable D call. The V gene lost 5 bases and the J gene lost 4 bases, with 12 bases spanning the gap. This CDR3 has 14 amino acids. Germline V lookup: CDR1 LNHNV, CDR2 YYDKDF (reference sequence). CDR3 protein: CATSLYVQYNEQFF. CDR3 nucleotide sequence: TGTGCCACCAGCCTATACGTCCAATACAATGAGCAGTTCTTC.

The V and J genes are TRBV6-5 and TRBJ1-5, with TRBD1 as a possible D gene (5 bases). The CDR3 loop spans 15 amino acids. V dropped 0 bases and J dropped 4 bases, with 10 bases sitting between them. The germline V gene has CDR1 MNHEY and CDR2 SVGAGI. The CDR3 DNA sequence: TGTGCCAGCAGTTACTCCCGTGGGGCAAATCAGCCCCAGCATTTT. Translated, it gives CASSYSRGANQPQHF.

J is TRBJ1-1 and V is TRBV25-1; no firm D call. The CDR3 extends over 14 amino acids. The V gene's germline CDR1 is MGHDK and CDR2 SYGVNS. V lost 3 bases and J 3 bases, leaving 11 bases between the germline ends. Here the CDR3 reads CASSESAIHTEAFF. In nucleotides, the CDR3 is TGTGCCAGCAGTGAGTCCGCGATACACACTGAAGCTTTCTTT.

The chain is built from TRBV5-4 and TRBJ2-1; D is ambiguous. CDR1 and CDR2 from the germline V gene are SGHNT and YYREEE (reference sequence). With 5 bases removed from V and 2 bases from J, the gap between germline ends came to 11 bases. The CDR3 is 14 amino acids. CDR3 amino acids: CASSLPAPYNEQFF. DNA for the CDR3: TGTGCCAGCAGTCTTCCCGCGCCCTACAATGAGCAGTTCTTC.

In its sample, this clone was seen once. The chain has TRBV5-1 and TRBJ2-2; 9 positions match TRBD1. The CDR3 contains 16 residues. The junction had 4 bases not matched to a gene; V was cut back by 0 bases and J by 4 bases. Germline CDR1 is SGHRS and CDR2 is YFSETQ. CDR3 bases: TGCGCCAGCAGCTTGGATCCGACAGGGGGCACCGGGGAGCTGTTTTTT. This translates into CASSLDPTGGTGELFF.